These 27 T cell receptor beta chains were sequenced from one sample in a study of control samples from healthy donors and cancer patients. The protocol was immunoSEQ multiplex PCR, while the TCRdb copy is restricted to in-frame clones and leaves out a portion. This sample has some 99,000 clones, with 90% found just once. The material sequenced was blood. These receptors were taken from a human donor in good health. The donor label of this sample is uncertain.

The CDR3 DNA is TGTGCCAGCAACCGGGACGGAAATTTCTATGGCTACACCTTC. Translation: CASNRDGNFYGYTF. The rearrangement joins TRBV2 to TRBJ1-2; weak D call: TRBD1 (5 bases). CDR1 is SNHLY and CDR2 is FYNNEI in the germline V gene. V lost 7 bases and J 4 bases, leaving 16 bases between the germline ends. The CDR3 sequence is 14 residues long. The full variable domain, rest sourced from reference TRBV2 and TRBJ1-2, is EPEVTQTPSHQVTQMGQEVILRCVPISNHLYFYWYRQILGQKVEFLVSFYNNEISEKSEIFDDQFSVERPDGSNFTLKIRSTKLEDSAMYFCASNRDGNFYGYTFGSGTRLTVV.

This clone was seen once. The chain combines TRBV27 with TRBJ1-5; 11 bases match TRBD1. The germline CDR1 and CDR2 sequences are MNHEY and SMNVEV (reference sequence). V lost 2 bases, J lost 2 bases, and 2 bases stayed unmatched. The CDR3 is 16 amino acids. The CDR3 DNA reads TGTGCCAGCAGTTTAGGGACAGGGGGAGGCAATCAGCCCCAGCATTTT. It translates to CASSLGTGGGNQPQHF.

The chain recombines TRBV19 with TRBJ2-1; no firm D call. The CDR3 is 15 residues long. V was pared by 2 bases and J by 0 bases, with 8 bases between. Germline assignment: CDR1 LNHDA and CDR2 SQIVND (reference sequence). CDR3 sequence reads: CASSIPRLSYNEQFF. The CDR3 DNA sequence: TGTGCCAGTAGTATACCCAGGCTCTCCTACAATGAGCAGTTCTTC.

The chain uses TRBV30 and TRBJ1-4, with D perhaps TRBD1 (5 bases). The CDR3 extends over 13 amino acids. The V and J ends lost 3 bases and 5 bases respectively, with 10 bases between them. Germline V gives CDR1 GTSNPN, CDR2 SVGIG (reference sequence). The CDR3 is CAWSPTVNEKLFF. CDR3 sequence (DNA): TGTGCCTGGAGCCCGACAGTAAATGAAAAACTGTTTTTT.

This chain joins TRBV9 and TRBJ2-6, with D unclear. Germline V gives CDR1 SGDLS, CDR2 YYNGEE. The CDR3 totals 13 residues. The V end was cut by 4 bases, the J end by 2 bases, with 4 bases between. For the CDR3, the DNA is TGTGCCAGCAGCCAGGCTGGGGCCAACGTCCTGACTTTC. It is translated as CASSQAGANVLTF.

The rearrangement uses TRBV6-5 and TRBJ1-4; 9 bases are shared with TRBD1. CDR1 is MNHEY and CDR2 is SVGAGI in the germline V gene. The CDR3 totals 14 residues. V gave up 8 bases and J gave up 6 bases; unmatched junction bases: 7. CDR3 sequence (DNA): TGTGCCAGCGGATCCACAGGGGGCCATGAAAAACTGTTTTTT. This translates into CASGSTGGHEKLFF.

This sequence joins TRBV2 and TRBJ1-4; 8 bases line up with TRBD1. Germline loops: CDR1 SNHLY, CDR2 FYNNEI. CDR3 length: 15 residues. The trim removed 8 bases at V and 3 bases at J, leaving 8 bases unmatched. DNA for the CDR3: TGTGCCAGCCATACAGGGGGTAGCCCTAATGAAAAACTGTTTTTT. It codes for CASHTGGSPNEKLFF.

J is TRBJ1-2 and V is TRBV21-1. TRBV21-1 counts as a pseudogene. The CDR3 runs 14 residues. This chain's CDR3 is CARRTGAHNYGYTF. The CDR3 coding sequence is TGTGCCAGGCGGACCGGTGCCCATAACTATGGCTACACCTTC.

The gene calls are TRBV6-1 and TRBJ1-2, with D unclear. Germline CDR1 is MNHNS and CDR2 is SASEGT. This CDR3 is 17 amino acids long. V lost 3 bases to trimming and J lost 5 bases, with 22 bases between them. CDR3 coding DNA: TGTGCCAGCAGTGAGATAACGGGGAGGATATTGGGATATGGCTACACCTTC. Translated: CASSEITGRILGYGYTF.

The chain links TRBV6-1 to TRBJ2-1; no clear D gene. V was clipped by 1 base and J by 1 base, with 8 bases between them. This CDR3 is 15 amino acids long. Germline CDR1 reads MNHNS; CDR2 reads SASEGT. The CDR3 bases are TGTGCCAGCAGTGAAGAAATGGGATCCTACAATGAGCAGTTCTTC. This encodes CASSEEMGSYNEQFF.

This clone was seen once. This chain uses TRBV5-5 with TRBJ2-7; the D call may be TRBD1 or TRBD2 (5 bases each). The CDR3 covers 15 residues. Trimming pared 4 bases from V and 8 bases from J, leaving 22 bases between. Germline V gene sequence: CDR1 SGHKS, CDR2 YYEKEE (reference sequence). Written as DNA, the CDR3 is TGTGCCAGCAGCGCCCCCGGGACGCTTTTTCAAAAGCAGTACTTC. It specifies CASSAPGTLFQKQYF. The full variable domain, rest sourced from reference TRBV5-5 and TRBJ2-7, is DAGVTQSPTHLIKTRGQQVTLRCSPISGHKSVSWYQQVLGQGPQFIFQYYEKEERGRGNFPDRFSARQFPNYSSELNVNALLLGDSALYLCASSAPGTLFQKQYFGPGTRLTVT.

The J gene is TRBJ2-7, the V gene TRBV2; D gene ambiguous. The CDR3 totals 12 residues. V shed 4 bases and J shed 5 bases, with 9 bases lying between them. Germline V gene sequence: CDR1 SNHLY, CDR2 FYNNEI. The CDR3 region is CASSVVRHEQYF. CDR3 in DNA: TGTGCCAGCAGTGTAGTGCGTCACGAGCAGTACTTC.

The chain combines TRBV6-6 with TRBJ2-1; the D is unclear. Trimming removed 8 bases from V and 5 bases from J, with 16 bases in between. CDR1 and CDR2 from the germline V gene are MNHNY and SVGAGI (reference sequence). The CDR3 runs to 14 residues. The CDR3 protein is CASFPTPGDNEQFF. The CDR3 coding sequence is TGTGCCAGCTTCCCCACCCCAGGTGACAATGAGCAGTTCTTC.

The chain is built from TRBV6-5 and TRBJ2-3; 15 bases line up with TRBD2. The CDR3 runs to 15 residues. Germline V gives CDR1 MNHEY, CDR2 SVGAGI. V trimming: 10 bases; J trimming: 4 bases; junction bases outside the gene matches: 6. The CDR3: CATGTSGGLADTQYF. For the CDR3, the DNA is TGTGCCACAGGGACTAGCGGGGGGCTGGCAGATACGCAGTATTTT.

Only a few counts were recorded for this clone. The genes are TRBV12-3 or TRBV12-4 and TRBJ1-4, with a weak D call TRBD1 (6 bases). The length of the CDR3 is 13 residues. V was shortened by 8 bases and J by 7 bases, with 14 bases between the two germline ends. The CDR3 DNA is TGTGCCAGCGGACACAGGGAGAGTGAAAAACTGTTTTTT. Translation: CASGHRESEKLFF.

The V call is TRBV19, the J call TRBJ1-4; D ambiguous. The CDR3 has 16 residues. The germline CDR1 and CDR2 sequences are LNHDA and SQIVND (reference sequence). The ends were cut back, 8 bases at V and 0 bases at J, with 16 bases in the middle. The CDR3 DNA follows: TGTGCCAGTTCCCAGCACTCCGGTGCAACTAATGAAAAACTGTTTTTT. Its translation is CASSQHSGATNEKLFF.

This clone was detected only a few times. The CDR3 here is CASSKREKGEQYF. CDR3 DNA sequence: TGCGCCAGCAGTAAGAGGGAGAAGGGCGAGCAGTACTTC. The V call is TRBV10-1, the J call TRBJ2-7, with a possible D match to TRBD2 (5 bases). The CDR3 contains 13 residues. In germline, CDR1 is WNHNN, CDR2 SYGVQD (reference sequence). With 5 bases removed from V and 6 bases from J, the gap between germline ends came to 14 bases.

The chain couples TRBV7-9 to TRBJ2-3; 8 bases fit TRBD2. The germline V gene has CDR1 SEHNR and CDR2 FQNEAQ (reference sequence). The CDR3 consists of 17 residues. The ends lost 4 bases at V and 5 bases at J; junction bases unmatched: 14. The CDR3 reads CASSSTSLAGLGDTQYF. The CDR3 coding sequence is TGTGCCAGCAGCTCTACCTCTTTAGCGGGGTTAGGAGATACGCAGTATTTT.

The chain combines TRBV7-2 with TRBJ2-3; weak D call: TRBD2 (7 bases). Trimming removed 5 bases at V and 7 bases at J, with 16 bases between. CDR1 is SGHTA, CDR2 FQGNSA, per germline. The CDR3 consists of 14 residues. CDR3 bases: TGTGCCAGCAGCCCAGCCGGGGGGCGGAATACGCAGTATTTT. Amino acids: CASSPAGGRNTQYF. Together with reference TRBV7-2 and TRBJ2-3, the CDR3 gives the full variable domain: GAGVSQSPSNKVTEKGKDVELRCDPISGHTALYWYRQSLGQGLEFLIYFQGNSAPDKSGLPSDRFSAERTGGSVSTLTIQRTQQEDSAVYLCASSPAGGRNTQYFGPGTRLTVL.

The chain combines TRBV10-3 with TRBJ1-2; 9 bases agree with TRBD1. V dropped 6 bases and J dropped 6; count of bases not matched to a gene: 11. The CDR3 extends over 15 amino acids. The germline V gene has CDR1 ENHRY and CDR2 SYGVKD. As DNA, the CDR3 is TGTGCCATCAGCCCCGGACAGGGGTCCCCCAATGGCTACACCTTC. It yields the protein CAISPGQGSPNGYTF.

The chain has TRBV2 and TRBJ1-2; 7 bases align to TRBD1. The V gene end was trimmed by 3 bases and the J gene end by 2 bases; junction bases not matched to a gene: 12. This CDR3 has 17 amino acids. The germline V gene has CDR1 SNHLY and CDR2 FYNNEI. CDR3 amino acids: CASSDPRTGGINYGYTF. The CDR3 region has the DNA TGTGCCAGCAGTGACCCCCGGACAGGAGGAATAAACTATGGCTACACCTTC.

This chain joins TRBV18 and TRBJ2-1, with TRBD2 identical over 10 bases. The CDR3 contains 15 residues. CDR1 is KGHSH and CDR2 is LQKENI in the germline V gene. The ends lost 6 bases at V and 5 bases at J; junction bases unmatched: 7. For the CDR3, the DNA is TGTGCCAGCTCGCTCACTAGCGGGGTAAACAATGAGCAGTTCTTC. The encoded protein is CASSLTSGVNNEQFF.

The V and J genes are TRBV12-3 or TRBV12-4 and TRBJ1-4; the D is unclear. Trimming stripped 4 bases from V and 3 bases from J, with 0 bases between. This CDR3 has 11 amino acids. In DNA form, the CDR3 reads TGTGCCAGCAGTTCTAATGAAAAACTGTTTTTT. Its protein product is CASSSNEKLFF.

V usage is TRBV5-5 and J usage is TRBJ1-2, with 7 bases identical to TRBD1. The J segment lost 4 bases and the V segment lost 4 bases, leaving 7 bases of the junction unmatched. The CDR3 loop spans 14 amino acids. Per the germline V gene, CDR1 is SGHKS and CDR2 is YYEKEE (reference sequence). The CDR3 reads CASSALGTAYGYTF. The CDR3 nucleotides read TGTGCCAGCAGCGCCCTTGGGACAGCCTATGGCTACACCTTC. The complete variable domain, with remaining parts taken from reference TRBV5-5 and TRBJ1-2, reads DAGVTQSPTHLIKTRGQQVTLRCSPISGHKSVSWYQQVLGQGPQFIFQYYEKEERGRGNFPDRFSARQFPNYSSELNVNALLLGDSALYLCASSALGTAYGYTFGSGTRLTVV.

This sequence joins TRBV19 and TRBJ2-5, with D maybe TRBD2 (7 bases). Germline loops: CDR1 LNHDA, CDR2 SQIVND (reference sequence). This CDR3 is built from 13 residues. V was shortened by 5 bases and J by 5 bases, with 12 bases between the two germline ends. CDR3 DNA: TGTGCCAGTAGTGGGGGGGCCAGGGAGACCCAGTACTTC. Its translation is CASSGGARETQYF.

The CDR3 DNA sequence: TGCAGCGTGGGACAGGGCCATGAGCAGTTCTTC. It specifies CSVGQGHEQFF. This sequence joins TRBV29-1 and TRBJ2-1; TRBD1 matches at 9 bases. Germline CDR1 is SQVTM and CDR2 is ANQGSEA. The CDR3 is made up of 11 amino acids. The V and J ends lost 6 bases and 8 bases, in that order; junction bases with no gene match: 2.

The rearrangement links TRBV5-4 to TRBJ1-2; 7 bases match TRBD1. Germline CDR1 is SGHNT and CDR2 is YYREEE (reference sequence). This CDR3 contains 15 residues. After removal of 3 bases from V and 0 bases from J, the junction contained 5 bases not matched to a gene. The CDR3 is CASSSPGQTNYGYTF. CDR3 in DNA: TGTGCCAGCAGCTCACCGGGACAGACTAACTATGGCTACACCTTC.